This T cell receptor (beta chain) was captured by sequencing in a study of blood T cell repertoires in COVID-19. The wider study: Sites across the United States, Italy and Spain contributed samples from acute and convalescent COVID-19. PBMCs, B-cell-depleted T cells, or T cells were the source of the cDNA or gDNA that made up the material.

How the authors handled the data: Amplification with reference gene primers provided the estimates of nucleated cell counts. The table came from immunoSEQ multiplex PCR; TCRdb's copy has only in-frame clones and leaves some out. V and J calls and clone size are copied from that table; D and trimming were computed from the DNA. The table lists about 190,000 clones, approximately 86% of them singletons. The CDR3 runs to 14 residues. V shed 0 bases and J shed 3 bases, with 6 bases lying between them. CDR1 is SGHTA, CDR2 FQGNSA, per germline. Material for sequencing was peripheral blood. The receptor was derived from a man aged 25-45 years with acute or convalescent COVID-19. The genes are TRBV7-2 and TRBJ1-5; D unresolved. CDR3 protein: CASSLARLNQPQHF. In DNA form, the CDR3 reads TGTGCCAGCAGCTTAGCCAGACTCAATCAGCCCCAGCATTTT.